The present T cell receptor beta chain was sequenced within a study of cytomegalovirus exposure and HLA in healthy donors. Study at large: Falling in the Caucasian-associated ancestry cluster were 81% of under 500 genotyped donors.

The PCR ran on 60 Vbeta and 13 Jbeta primers. Profiled with immunoSEQ multiplex PCR; TCRdb holds only in-frame clones, not every one. This sample's clone table lists roughly 120,000 clones. With regard to this clone: What it recognizes is unknown.

Study-level points and caveats: V- and J-gene trimming in TCR beta was tied to a missense DCLRE1C variant by an analysis performed later.

Germline V lookup: CDR1 MDHEN, CDR2 SYDVKM. V lost 11 bases, J lost 6 bases, and 23 bases lay in between. The CDR3 runs to 15 residues. The clonotype was recovered from a man younger than 30 in good health and CMV-seronegative. The sequenced sample was PBMCs. V usage is TRBV28 and J usage is TRBJ1-5; D unresolved. This CDR3 is CAALPEEGNGQPQHF. DNA of the CDR3: TGTGCCGCCCTTCCAGAGGAGGGAAACGGTCAGCCCCAGCATTTT.